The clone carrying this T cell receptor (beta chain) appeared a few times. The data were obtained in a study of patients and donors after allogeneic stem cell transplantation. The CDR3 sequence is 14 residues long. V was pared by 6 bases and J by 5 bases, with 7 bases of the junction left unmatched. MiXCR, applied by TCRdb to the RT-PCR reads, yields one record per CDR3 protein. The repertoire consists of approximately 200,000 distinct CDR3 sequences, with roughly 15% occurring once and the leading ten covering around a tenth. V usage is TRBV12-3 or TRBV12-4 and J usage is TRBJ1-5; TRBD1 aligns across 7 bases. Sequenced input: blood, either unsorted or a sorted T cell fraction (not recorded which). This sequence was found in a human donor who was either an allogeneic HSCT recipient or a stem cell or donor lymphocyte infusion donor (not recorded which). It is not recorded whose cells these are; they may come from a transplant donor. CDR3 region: CASRPTGRHQPQHF. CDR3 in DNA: TGTGCCAGCAGGCCGACAGGGCGGCATCAGCCCCAGCATTTT.